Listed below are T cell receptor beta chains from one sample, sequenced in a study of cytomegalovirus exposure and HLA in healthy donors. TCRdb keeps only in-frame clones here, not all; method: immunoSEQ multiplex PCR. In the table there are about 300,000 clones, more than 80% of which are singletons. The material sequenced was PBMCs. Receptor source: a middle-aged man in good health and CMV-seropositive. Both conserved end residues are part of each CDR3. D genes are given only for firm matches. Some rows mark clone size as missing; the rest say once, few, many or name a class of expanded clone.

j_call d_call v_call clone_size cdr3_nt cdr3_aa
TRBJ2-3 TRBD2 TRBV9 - TGTGCCAGCAGCGTAGCCGGAGCGGGAGCAGATACGCAGTATTTT CASSVAGAGADTQYF
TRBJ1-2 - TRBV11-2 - TGTGCCAGCAGCTTACTCGGGTTTAATGGCTACACCTTC CASSLLGFNGYTF
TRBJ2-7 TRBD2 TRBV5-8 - TGTGCCAGCAGCCAAGATAGCGGGAGCCCCTACGAGCAGTACTTC CASSQDSGSPYEQYF
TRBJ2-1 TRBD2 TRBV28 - TGTGCCAGCAGACCCCCAGGACTAGCGGGAGTAAGTGAGCAGTTCTTC CASRPPGLAGVSEQFF
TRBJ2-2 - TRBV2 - TGTGCCAGCAGGGATACCTTAGCAGCCGGGGAGCTGTTTTTT CASRDTLAAGELFF
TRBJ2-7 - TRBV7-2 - TGTGCCAGCAGCTTACCGGGTTTGAGCTACGAGCAGTACTTC CASSLPGLSYEQYF
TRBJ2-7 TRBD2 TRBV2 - TGTGCCAGCAGTGACCCCAAGCGGGAGGTCGACGAGCAGTACTTC CASSDPKREVDEQYF
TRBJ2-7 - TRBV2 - TGTGCCAGCGGAGACAGGCAGACCTACGAGCAGTACTTC CASGDRQTYEQYF
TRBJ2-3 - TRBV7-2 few TGTGCCAGCAGCCGGGTGGTTGCAGATACGCAGTATTTT CASSRVVADTQYF
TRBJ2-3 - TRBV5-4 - TGTGCCAGCAGTCCCAGCGGCACAGATACGCAGTATTTT CASSPSGTDTQYF
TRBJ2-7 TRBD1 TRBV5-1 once TGCGCCAGCAGTCGCAGGGGGAACTCCTACGAGCAGTACTTC CASSRRGNSYEQYF
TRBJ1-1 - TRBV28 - TGTGCCAGCAGTCTCTTCGGACAGTCCAATCGGCGTGAAGCTTTCTTT CASSLFGQSNRREAFF
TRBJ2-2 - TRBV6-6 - TGTGCCAGCAGTTCCTGGGGGCGCCGACGCACCGGGGAGCTGTTTTTT CASSSWGRRRTGELFF
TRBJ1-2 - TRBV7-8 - TGTGCCAGCAGCCCCCCCGGCAGGGGTAATTATGGCTACACCTTC CASSPPGRGNYGYTF
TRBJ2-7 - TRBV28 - TGTGCCAGCAGTTCAACCTACGAGCAGTACTTC CASSSTYEQYF
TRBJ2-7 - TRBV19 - TGTGCCAGTAGTGAAACAGGGAAATCCTACGAGCAGTACTTC CASSETGKSYEQYF
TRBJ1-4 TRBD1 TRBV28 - TGTGCCAGCAGTCCGACAGGGACCTATGAAAAACTGTTTTTT CASSPTGTYEKLFF
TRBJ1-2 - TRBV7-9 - TGTTCCAGCAGCTTAGTCGGACAGGGCTACACCTTC CSSSLVGQGYTF
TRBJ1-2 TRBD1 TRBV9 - TGTGCCAGCAGCGTGAGACAGGGAATTAACTATGGCTACACCTTC CASSVRQGINYGYTF
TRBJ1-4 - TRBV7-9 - TGTTCCAGCAGCTTAGTGGGCAGGTCAGGAGAAAAACTGTTTTTT CSSSLVGRSGEKLFF
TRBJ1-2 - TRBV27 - TGTGCCAGCAGTCCCCGGACAGTAAACTATGGCTACACCTTC CASSPRTVNYGYTF
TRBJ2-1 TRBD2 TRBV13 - TGTGCCAGCAGCTTAGGGGGGCGGACGACTAGCGAGGAGCAGTTCTTC CASSLGGRTTSEEQFF
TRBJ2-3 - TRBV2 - TGTGCCAGCAGTGAGCAGGGTACAGATACGCAGTATTTT CASSEQGTDTQYF
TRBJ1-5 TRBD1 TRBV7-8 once TGTGCCAGCAGCCGACCAGGGGGCACTCAGCCCCAGCATTTT CASSRPGGTQPQHF
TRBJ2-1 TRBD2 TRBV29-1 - TGCAGCGGTCGGGACCACGGGACTAGCAGCTCCTACAATGAGCAGTTCTTC CSGRDHGTSSSYNEQFF
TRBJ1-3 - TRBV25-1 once TGTGCCAGCACTCACGGATTGACAGGCTCTGGAAACACCATATATTTT CASTHGLTGSGNTIYF
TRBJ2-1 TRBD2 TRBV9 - TGTGCCAGCAGCGCAGCCGGGACTAGATACAATGAGCAGTTCTTC CASSAAGTRYNEQFF
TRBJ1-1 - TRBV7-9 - TGTTCCAGCAGCTCCGAGTCCGACACTGAAGCTTTCTTT CSSSSESDTEAFF
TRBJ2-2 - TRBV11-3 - TGTGCCAGCAGCTTGGGCAGGGCGAACACCGGGGAGCTGTTTTTT CASSLGRANTGELFF
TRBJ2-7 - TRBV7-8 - TGTGCCAGCAGCTTCTATAAAGCCGAGCAGTACTTC CASSFYKAEQYF
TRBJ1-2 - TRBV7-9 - TGTGCCAGCAGCTTAAGAGTTTTGGGGGCGCAGGGCTATGGCTACACCTTC CASSLRVLGAQGYGYTF
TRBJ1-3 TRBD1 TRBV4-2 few TGTGCCAGCAGCCAAGCATGGGAGACAGGGTTTGGAAACACCATATATTTT CASSQAWETGFGNTIYF
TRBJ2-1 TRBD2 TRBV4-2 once TGTGCCAGCAGCCAATCCGCCGGGACTAGTCGGTACAATGAGCAGTTCTTC CASSQSAGTSRYNEQFF
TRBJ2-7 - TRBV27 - TGTGCCAGCAGCCATGACAGCTACTCCTACGAGCAGTACTTC CASSHDSYSYEQYF
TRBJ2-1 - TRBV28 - TGTGCCAGCAGTTTACCCGGACTACCTTACAATGAGCAGTTCTTC CASSLPGLPYNEQFF
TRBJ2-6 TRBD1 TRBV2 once TGTGCCAGCAGGAGACAGGGGTCGATCGCTGGGGCCAACGTCCTGACTTTC CASRRQGSIAGANVLTF
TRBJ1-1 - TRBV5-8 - TGTGCCAGCAGCTTTGGGATGGCAGGGTTAAGGACTGAAGCTTTCTTT CASSFGMAGLRTEAFF
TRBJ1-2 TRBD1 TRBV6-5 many TGTGCCAGCAGTTACTATCGGACAGGGGGCAACTATGGCTACACCTTC CASSYYRTGGNYGYTF
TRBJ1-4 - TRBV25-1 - TGTGCCAGCAGATCTACCGACAGAGCCTTTAATGAAAAACTGTTTTTT CASRSTDRAFNEKLFF
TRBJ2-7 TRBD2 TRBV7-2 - TGTGCCAGCAGCGAACCGTCTAGCGGCTCCTACGAGCAGTACTTC CASSEPSSGSYEQYF
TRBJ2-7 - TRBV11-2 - TGTGCCAGCAGCTTAGCCGCGGGACGAGTCGACGAGCAGTACTTC CASSLAAGRVDEQYF
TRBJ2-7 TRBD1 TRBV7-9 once TGTGCCAGCAGCCCTGGGACAGGGTATCACCACGAGCAGTACTTC CASSPGTGYHHEQYF
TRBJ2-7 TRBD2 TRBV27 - TGTGCCAGCAGTTTATGGGGCGGGAGCGGGACCTCCTACGAGCAGTACTTC CASSLWGGSGTSYEQYF
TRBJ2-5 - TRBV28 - TGTGCCAGCAACCCGCAGACGAGAGGGGAGACCCAGTACTTC CASNPQTRGETQYF
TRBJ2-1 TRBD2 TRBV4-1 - TGCGCCAGCAGCCAGGAAGGGACTAGCCCCTACAATGAGCAGTTCTTC CASSQEGTSPYNEQFF
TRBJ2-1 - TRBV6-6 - TGTGCCAGCAGTGAGTACTCCTACAATGAGCAGTTCTTC CASSEYSYNEQFF
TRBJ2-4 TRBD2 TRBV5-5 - TGTGCCAGCAGCTTGAGCGGGGGAGGGATAAACATTCAGTACTTC CASSLSGGGINIQYF
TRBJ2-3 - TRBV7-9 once TGTGCCAGCAGCTTATCCCGCGGCACAGATACGCAGTATTTT CASSLSRGTDTQYF
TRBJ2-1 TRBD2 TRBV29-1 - TGCAGCGCAGGACTAGCGGGCGCCTACAATGAGCAGTTCTTC CSAGLAGAYNEQFF
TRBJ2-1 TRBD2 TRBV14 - TGTGCCAGCAGCCACAGGACTAGCTTCTATGGGAATGAGCAGTTCTTC CASSHRTSFYGNEQFF